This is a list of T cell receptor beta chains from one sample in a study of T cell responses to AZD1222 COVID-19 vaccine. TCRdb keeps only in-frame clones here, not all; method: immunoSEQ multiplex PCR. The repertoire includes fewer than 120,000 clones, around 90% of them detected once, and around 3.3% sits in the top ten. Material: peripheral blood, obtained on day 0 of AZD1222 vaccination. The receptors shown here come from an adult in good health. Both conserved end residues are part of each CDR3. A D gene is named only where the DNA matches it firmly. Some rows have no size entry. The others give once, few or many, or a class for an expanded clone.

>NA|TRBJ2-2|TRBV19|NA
TGTGCCAGTAGTAGGGATCCAGGGGTTACCGGGGAGCTGTTTTTT
CASSRDPGVTGELFF
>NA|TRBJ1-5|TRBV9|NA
TGTGCCAGCAGCCGGGGGGTAACCAATCAGCCCCAGCATTTT
CASSRGVTNQPQHF
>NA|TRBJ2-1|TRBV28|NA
TGTGCCAGCAGTTTAGGCGGGGCTAGCTCCTACAATGAGCAGTTCTTC
CASSLGGASSYNEQFF
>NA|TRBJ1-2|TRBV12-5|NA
TGTGCTAGTGGTTTGGTGGGCACGGAGTATGGCTACACCTTC
CASGLVGTEYGYTF
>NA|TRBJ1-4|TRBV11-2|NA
TGTGCCAGCAGCCCGTTCCCAGGAGGATATGAAAAACTGTTTTTT
CASSPFPGGYEKLFF
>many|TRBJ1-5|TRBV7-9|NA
TGTGCCAGCAGCTTAGAAGTGGGGATGAGCAATCAGCCCCAGCATTTT
CASSLEVGMSNQPQHF
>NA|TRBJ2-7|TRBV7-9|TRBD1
TGTGCCAGCAGCTTTGACAGGGGCCACGAGCAGTACTTC
CASSFDRGHEQYF
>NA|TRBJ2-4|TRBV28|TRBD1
TGTGCCAGCGCAACCCAGACAGGGCCCCTAAACATTCAGTACTTC
CASATQTGPLNIQYF
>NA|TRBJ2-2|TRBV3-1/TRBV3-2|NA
TGTGCCAGCAGCAACACCGGGGAGCTGTTTTTT
CASSNTGELFF
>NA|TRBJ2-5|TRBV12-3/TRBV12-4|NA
TGTGCCAGCAGCCGGGGCTTCCAAGAGACCCAGTACTTC
CASSRGFQETQYF